The present entry profiles one TCR beta chain with its context. This clonotype was recorded a few times. The specificity of this receptor is unknown. Per-nucleotide qualities are absent, and no much larger clonotype sits a single base away. TCRdb shows the sequencer as Illumina NovaSeq 6000. Synthesis of TCR cDNA relied on 5'RACE template switching, a step that introduced a universal primer site along with unique molecular identifiers. Priming of cDNA synthesis was performed from both the TCR alpha and TCR beta constant segments. Libraries were amplified in two PCR steps, with sample barcodes and sequencing adapters added in the second step. Sequencing of libraries was done on Illumina HiSeq 2500 (2x100 bp) or NovaSeq (2x150 bp). The paper's processing steps were these. MIGEC was used to demultiplex reads and collapse the reads into UMI consensus sequences, and MiXCR was used for V(D)J alignment. Using edgeR on replicate PBMC samples, clonotypes were called vaccine-responding if FDR was below 0.01 and the log2 fold change was above 5 up to day 15. Bulk clonotypes were assigned CD4 or CD8 identity according to which sequenced CD4 or CD8 repertoire held them at higher abundance. The public sequencing data were trimmed at Q25 with fastp and processed into clonotypes with MiXCR by TCRdb, which kept only in-frame beta chains. Records with the same CDR3 protein are collapsed into one entry carrying the most frequent genes and DNA. Clone size and V and J calls follow TCRdb, not the original study. In this sample the table shows 300,000 to 400,000 distinct CDR3 sequences, around 10% of which occur a single time. Clones ranked in the top ten supply under 4% of the sample.

This sample stems from a study of T cells after yellow fever vaccination (dated by TCRdb to between 2018 and 2021). Background on the whole study: Libraries from fractions with low cell numbers were prepared with the SMART-Seq v4 Ultra Low Input RNA kit. Blood was collected at multiple timepoints before and after primary and secondary immunization, and bulk PBMC replicates and cell subsets were isolated. To track T-cell clones before and after primary and booster YFV17D yellow fever vaccination, bulk TCR alpha and beta repertoires were sequenced longitudinally. Two healthy male donors, one aged 18 to 30 and one aged 30 to 40 years, made up the cohort.

The label giving this sample's treatment or condition can be read as: live attenuated yellow fever vaccine strain. PBMCs were isolated from peripheral blood using a standard Ficoll-Paque protocol. Dynabeads CD4 and CD8 positive selection kits were used to isolate CD4 and CD8 T-cell fractions. TriZol was used to extract RNA from bulk PBMCs, from CD4 and CD8 fractions, and from dextramer-positive and dextramer-negative fractions. Summary of the overall study and its limitations: The secondary T-cell response was weaker than the primary response but faster, peaking on day 5 instead of day 15. Most clones expanded after primary vaccination (roughly 96% of CD4 and approximately 90% of CD8) were re-detected after the booster, suggesting that broad memory maintenance occurred. A small share of clonotypes was detected in both CD4 and CD8 compartments, with the overlap likely arising from convergent recombination. Only a couple of donors were included in the study, so the extent to which the findings can be generalized is limited. FACS-sorted repertoires could contain abundant contaminating clonotypes from the bulk population, so computational filtering was required.

The cysteine opens and the phenylalanine closes a CDR3 of 14 amino acids. The kept DNA is CDR3 alone, 42 bases in frame from the first base. From a lookup of the germline V gene (reference sequence), CDR1 and CDR2 are SGHNT and YYREEE. Between the V and J ends, shortened by 1 base and 4 bases respectively, the junction contains 11 bases. Recombination connected TRBV5-4 to TRBJ1-1; TRBD1 might be the D gene, on 5 matching bases. The sequence derives from a man in his late teens or twenties who received the YFV17D yellow fever vaccine. Sequencing was performed on CD4+ T cells sorted from PBMCs, taken 45 days after the yellow fever booster vaccination. The DNA is as follows: TGTGCCAGCAGCTTGCAGGGCGACAGCACTGAAGCTTTCTTT. It encodes CASSLQGDSTEAFF.